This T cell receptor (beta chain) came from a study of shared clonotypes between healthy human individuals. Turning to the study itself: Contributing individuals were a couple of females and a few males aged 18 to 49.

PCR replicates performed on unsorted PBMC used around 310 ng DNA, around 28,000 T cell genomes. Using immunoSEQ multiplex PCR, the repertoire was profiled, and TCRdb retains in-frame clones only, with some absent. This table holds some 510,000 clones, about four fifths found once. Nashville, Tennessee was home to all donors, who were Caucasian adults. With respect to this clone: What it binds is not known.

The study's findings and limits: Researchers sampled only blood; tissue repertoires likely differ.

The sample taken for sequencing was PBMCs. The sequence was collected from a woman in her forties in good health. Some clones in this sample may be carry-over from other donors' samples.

The CDR3 region is CASSDPGRGTDTQYF. The CDR3 DNA is TGTGCCAGCAGTGATCCAGGACGAGGCACAGATACGCAGTATTTT. The J gene is TRBJ2-3, the V gene TRBV25-1; no reliable D call. Germline assignment: CDR1 MGHDK and CDR2 SYGVNS. With 3 bases removed from V and 1 base from J, the gap between germline ends came to 11 bases. This CDR3 is built from 15 residues.